Shown below are 17 T cell receptor beta chains from a single sample sequenced in a study of blood T cell repertoires in COVID-19. The table came from immunoSEQ multiplex PCR; TCRdb's copy has only in-frame clones and leaves some out. Among about 180,000 clones listed, about 86% were seen once. The material sequenced was peripheral blood. The origin of the receptors is a middle-aged man with active or convalescent COVID-19.

This clone was observed a handful of times. The chain combines TRBV5-1 with TRBJ2-7; 7 bases align to TRBD1. J was trimmed by 6 bases and V by 4 bases; bases with no gene match: 7. Germline lookup yields CDR1 SGHRS and CDR2 YFSETQ. CDR3 size: 13 residues. Here the CDR3 reads CASSALTGFEQYF. The CDR3 DNA follows: TGCGCCAGCAGCGCCCTGACAGGGTTCGAGCAGTACTTC.

The chain joins TRBV7-2 to TRBJ2-5; 14 bases fit TRBD2. This CDR3 spans 16 amino acids. V shed 1 base, J shed 4 bases, and the junction held 2 bases outside the gene matches. Germline V gives CDR1 SGHTA, CDR2 FQGNSA. This chain's CDR3 is CASSLEGTSGGETQYF. The CDR3 coding sequence is TGTGCCAGCAGCTTAGAAGGGACTAGCGGGGGAGAGACCCAGTACTTC.

CDR3 DNA: TGTGCCAGCAGCTTGGTCGCGGGACCAACCTACAATGAGCAGTTCTTC. This sequence encodes CASSLVAGPTYNEQFF. This chain links TRBV5-6 with TRBJ2-1, with a weak D call TRBD2 (6 bases). Germline V gene data show CDR1 as SGHDT and CDR2 as YYEEEE. Trimming cost V 0 bases and J 2 bases, with 12 bases left between them. The CDR3 sequence is 16 residues long.

This clone was counted only a few times. The genes are TRBV5-6 and TRBJ2-7, with D tentatively TRBD1 (5 bases). Trimming removed 2 bases from V and 1 base from J, with 13 bases in between. The CDR3 is made up of 15 amino acids. Germline lookup yields CDR1 SGHDT and CDR2 YYEEEE. The CDR3 DNA reads as TGTGCCAGCAGCTTTCGGGTTACAGGATCCTACGAGCAGTACTTC. Protein: CASSFRVTGSYEQYF.

This rearrangement joins TRBV6-5 to TRBJ1-3, with TRBD1 identical over 7 bases. The CDR3 covers 16 residues. The J segment lost 0 bases and the V segment lost 2 bases, leaving 4 bases of the junction unmatched. The V gene's germline CDR1 is MNHEY and CDR2 SVGAGI. CDR3 coding DNA: TGTGCCAGCAGTTACGTGGCAGGGGGCTCTGGAAACACCATATATTTT. It translates to CASSYVAGGSGNTIYF.

The chain couples TRBV7-3 to TRBJ2-1; unclear D gene. This CDR3 spans 16 amino acids. The germline V and J ends were trimmed by 2 bases and 0 bases, with 11 bases remaining between them. Germline V gene lookup returns CDR1 SGHTA and CDR2 FQGTGA. CDR3 nucleotide sequence: TGTGCCAGCAGCTTAGCGGCTACGAGCTCCTACAATGAGCAGTTCTTC. This codes for CASSLAATSSYNEQFF.

V is TRBV7-3 and J is TRBJ2-1; 7 bases line up with TRBD2. The CDR3 loop spans 14 amino acids. Germline CDR1 is SGHTA and CDR2 is FQGTGA. The ends lost 2 bases at V and 5 bases at J; junction bases unmatched: 3. CDR3 in DNA: TGTGCCAGCAGCTTAGGGGCGGGAGACAATGAGCAGTTCTTC. Encoded protein: CASSLGAGDNEQFF.

The chain carries TRBV19 and TRBJ2-1, with TRBD2 identical over 13 bases. V was pared by 7 bases and J by 12 bases, with 9 bases of the junction left unmatched. The V gene's germline CDR1 is LNHDA and CDR2 SQIVND (reference sequence). This CDR3 is 14 amino acids long. The CDR3 nucleotides are TGTGCCAGTACCAATGGACTAGCGGGAGTAACGCAGTTCTTC. Encoded protein: CASTNGLAGVTQFF.

The CDR3 here is CASSPTGNLYNEQFF. In DNA form, the CDR3 reads TGTGCCAGCAGTCCGACAGGGAACCTCTACAATGAGCAGTTCTTC. The V call is TRBV6-5, the J call TRBJ2-1; 7 nucleotides line up with TRBD1. This CDR3 is built from 15 residues. The V segment lost 5 bases and the J segment 3 bases; nucleotides outside the gene matches: 7. Germline lookup yields CDR1 MNHEY and CDR2 SVGAGI.

This chain connects TRBV27 to TRBJ2-1; 7 bases are a match to TRBD1. V shed 6 bases, J shed 4 bases, and the junction held 3 bases outside the gene matches. This CDR3 contains 13 residues. Germline lookup yields CDR1 MNHEY and CDR2 SMNVEV (reference sequence). Written as DNA, the CDR3 is TGTGCCAGCAGATCGACAGGGTACAATGAGCAGTTCTTC. Residues: CASRSTGYNEQFF.

The chain combines TRBV5-1 with TRBJ2-2; a weak D match, TRBD2 (5 bases). This CDR3 is built from 15 residues. Per the germline V gene, CDR1 is SGHRS and CDR2 is YFSETQ. V lost 0 bases to trimming and J lost 6 bases, with 12 bases between them. CDR3 in amino acids: CASSLAEGLSGELFF. The CDR3 DNA reads TGCGCCAGCAGCTTGGCCGAGGGATTATCCGGGGAGCTGTTTTTT.

The chain carries TRBV11-1 and TRBJ2-1; D gene ambiguous. The CDR3 is made up of 16 amino acids. From germline, CDR1 is SGHAT and CDR2 FQDESV (reference sequence). The V end lost 5 bases, the J end lost 4 bases, and 18 bases lay between the germline ends. The CDR3 DNA reads as TGTGCCAGCAGCCACAGCCCACAAACTTCGTACAATGAGCAGTTCTTC. It specifies CASSHSPQTSYNEQFF.

The V gene is TRBV30, the J gene TRBJ2-2, with TRBD1 matching 8 bases. Germline V gene lookup returns CDR1 GTSNPN and CDR2 SVGIG (reference sequence). J gave up 6 bases and V 4 bases, and 1 base lay outside the gene matches. This CDR3 is 12 amino acids long. The DNA of the CDR3 is TGTGCCTGGACAGGGGGCTCCGGGGAGCTGTTTTTT. The encoded protein is CAWTGGSGELFF.

This chain uses TRBV5-1 with TRBJ1-6, with a possible D match to TRBD1 (5 bases). The CDR3 runs to 13 residues. The V end lost 5 bases, the J end lost 6 bases, and 9 bases lay between the germline ends. Germline lookup yields CDR1 SGHRS and CDR2 YFSETQ. The CDR3 region is CASRRQLNSPLHF. In nucleotides, the CDR3 is TGCGCCAGCAGAAGACAGCTTAATTCACCCCTCCACTTT.

CDR3 protein: CASSLGGQGSYEQYF. The CDR3 region has the DNA TGCGCCAGCAGCTTGGGCGGACAGGGCTCCTACGAGCAGTACTTC. The chain carries TRBV5-1 and TRBJ2-7; 8 nucleotides line up with TRBD1. The CDR3 totals 15 residues. Trimming cost V 0 bases and J 0 bases; bases outside gene matches: 2. Per germline, CDR1 SGHRS and CDR2 YFSETQ. The full variable domain, completed using reference TRBV5-1 and TRBJ2-7, is KAGVTQTPRYLIKTRGQQVTLSCSPISGHRSVSWYQQTPGQGLQFLFEYFSETQRNKGNFPGRFSGRQFSNSRSEMNVSTLELGDSALYLCASSLGGQGSYEQYFGPGTRLTVT.

V is TRBV10-1 and J is TRBJ2-4; TRBD1 is a possible D gene (6 bases). With 5 bases removed from V and 0 bases from J, the gap between germline ends came to 17 bases. Germline V CDR1 and CDR2: WNHNN, SYGVQD (reference sequence). The CDR3 contains 17 residues. CDR3 in DNA: TGCGCCAGCAGTCAGGGACACTCGACCGTAGCCAAAAACATTCAGTACTTC. Translation: CASSQGHSTVAKNIQYF.

The chain employs TRBV12-3 or TRBV12-4 and TRBJ2-2, with D tentatively TRBD1 (5 bases). The CDR3 spans 13 residues. V lost 6 bases and J 3 bases, leaving 8 bases between the germline ends. Here the CDR3 DNA reads TGTGCCAGCAGCCTAGGGGACACCGGGGAGCTGTTTTTT. Amino acid sequence: CASSLGDTGELFF.